This paragraph covers one T cell receptor beta chain sequence. Its target antigen remains unknown. The input lacks base qualities; no much larger clone sits a single base away. In Seattle, one collaborating source enrolled patients while the infection was active and tracked those patients longitudinally over the course of disease. Whole blood was collected in K2EDTA tubes by collaborating institutions according to the institutions' own protocols. For TCRbeta analysis, collaborators shipped samples as frozen whole blood, isolated PBMCs, or DNA extracted from either of those sample types. The data originate from a study of blood T cell repertoires in COVID-19 (dated by TCRdb to 2020 to 2022). Describing the broader study: Samples from collaborators originated in the United States, Italy and Spain and spanned both the acute and convalescent phases of COVID-19. The repertoires were released in a freely available public database intended as a resource for research on the immune response to SARS-CoV-2. The material from the prospective study consisted of cDNA or gDNA derived from T cells, B-cell-depleted T cells, or PBMCs. Sample metadata almost always included a de-identified subject ID, COVID-19 status, age in years and sex. Where available, HLA class I and class II types were taken from metadata supplied by the sample provider and were not determined by assay-based typing. The samples were drawn from two sources: the first 160 participants of the ongoing ImmuneRACE study, and over 950 subjects contributed by 6 global collaborators. The dataset comprised deeply sampled blood TCRbeta repertoires from subjects exposed to, actively infected with, or recovered from COVID-19.

V trim: 6 bases; J trim: 4 bases; unmatched bases: 6. Via the germline V gene (reference sequence), CDR1 is LGHDT and CDR2 YNNKEL. The CDR3 spans 14 residues, from the cysteine through the phenylalanine. Only the CDR3 DNA is retained, 42 bases long and in frame from the first base. The paper's findings and limits, for the study overall: The amount of clinical and demographic metadata varied by source and participant and was provided uncurated.

The immunoSEQ Assay, a bias-controlled multiplex PCR, was used to amplify TCRbeta CDR3 regions from genomic DNA. The published analysis was carried out like this. Nucleated cell counts per sample were estimated from amplification of reference gene primers within the assay. To quantify the absolute abundance of each unique TCRbeta CDR3 rearrangement, sequence reads were collapsed and filtered. For each sample, productive Simpson clonality was calculated by taking the square root of Simpson's diversity index across productive rearrangements. This immuneACCESS table, as held by TCRdb, lists in-frame sequences with V and J called but not all clones. Of the missing ones, under half trace to an unresolved V gene in checked studies; the others have no known cause. The V and J calls and clone size were taken over from that table, and D and trimming were inferred from the DNA. In all, the sample holds about 150,000 clones, and 70% to 90% of those were seen once. The ten largest clones add up to just over 2.5% of the sample.

The chain links TRBV3-1 (or the pseudogene TRBV3-2) with TRBJ2-3; TRBD2 matches 8 bases in the middle. Material: peripheral blood. The receptor was derived from a woman aged 80 or older with COVID-19, enrolled during active disease. CDR3 reads: CASRSLAGADTQYF. The nucleotides read TGTGCCAGCAGGTCCCTAGCGGGTGCAGATACGCAGTATTTT.